A single T cell receptor (beta chain) is shown here with its context. What this receptor recognizes is not known. The cohort consisted of 666 healthy bone marrow donors. Cohort members were all nominally healthy when sampled, although unrecorded immune exposures were likely present. The donor was CMV seropositive and was included in the group of 250 to 300 seropositive cohort members. Each donor provided a peripheral blood sample, and peripheral blood mononuclear cells were used for TCR beta sequencing. The Qiagen DNeasy Blood Extraction Kit was used to extract genomic DNA from the blood cell samples. The data were taken from a study of cytomegalovirus exposure and HLA in healthy donors (dated by TCRdb to 2016 to 2017). With regard to the full study: An earlier analysis of roughly 570 of the donors reported approximately 260 Gb of sequence data and 95 million to 140 million unique TCR beta sequences obtained from around 170 million T cells. An early release that covered several hundred HLA-typed donors contained approximately 300 gigabases of sequencing data and 65 million to 100 million unique TCR sequences. Among the roughly 370 genotyped donors, around 79% belonged to the genetic ancestry cluster associated with self-reported Caucasian donors. The study aimed to test whether signatures of past pathogen exposure could be identified by cataloging public T cell receptors. The study used immunosequencing to profile the T cell repertoires of hundreds of subjects and linked those repertoires to cytomegalovirus serostatus. A separate validation cohort of 100 to 150 different subjects was used in addition to the 666-subject first cohort. To predict cytomegalovirus infection status, the study brought together high-throughput TCR immunosequencing, statistical association of individual TCRs with disease status, and machine learning. In a later analysis, previously published TCR beta repertoires from 670 or so donors were re-analyzed and high-resolution HLA genotyping was added so that TCR occurrence patterns could be studied. Rather than drawing on any new phenotypic data, the later analysis identified candidate immune exposures from TCR beta sequences and the way those sequences occurred across donors. An earlier analysis of 587 of the donors used high-throughput TCR beta sequencing to judge whether each TCR beta V gene segment behaved as functional or pseudogenic. Donor age, sex, ethnicity and CMV serostatus were compiled alongside the repertoire data. A later genetic analysis took genome-wide SNP genotypes for about three fifths of the 666 donors and used that subset as a discovery cohort. All discovery cohort repertoires had been generated on a single sequencing platform. HLA typing covered class I and class II loci at four-digit resolution. Typing coverage differed by locus: A, B, C, DRB1 and DQB1 were typed in roughly 620-630 donors, DQA1 in about 510, DPA1 in approximately 610, and DPB1 in approximately 450. A handful of DR-DQ haplotypes were handled as single units for association and clustering because linkage in the cohort was strong. Across about 370 genotyped donors of the cohort, an average of roughly 250,000 unique TCR beta nucleotide sequences per donor were sequenced, and roughly 20% of those sequences were non-productive.

General conclusions and limits of the study: Correlated functional status among segregating V segments might reflect linkage disequilibrium, but an unknown experimental factor could not be ruled out. The earlier analysis of 450 to 700 of the donors excluded around 17 rarely observed V segments, including chromosome 9 orphons, because counts were too low. Strong co-occurrence of HLA alleles, especially DR and DQ, made assigning TCR associations to individual alleles difficult. In a later analysis, HLA-associated TCR beta chains were found to be more clonally expanded and to have lower generation probabilities than equally common non-associated chains. In a later genetic analysis, a missense DCLRE1C variant was associated with V-gene and J-gene trimming of TCR beta chains, and the association was replicated in an independent cohort. In a later analysis, 16,951 TCR beta sequences were associated with specific HLA alleles at a false discovery rate of 0.05. Some IMGT-functional V segments, including TRBV6-2 and TRBV6-3, could not be told apart with the 87-base-pair reads, so those segments were excluded. Because some donors lacked HLA typing at each locus, the association tests relied only on the typed subset. A further reported finding was that TCR beta sequences accurately predicted the HLA-A and HLA-B alleles for most subjects in the first cohort. While some public TCRs were present in many individuals, most TCR sequences turned up only very rarely across donors. It was suggested by the authors that the approach could potentially be generalized to other disease states and immunological phenotypes. A later genetic analysis reported fewer N-insertions in productive TCRs among donors in an Asian-associated ancestry cluster than the roughly 650-donor mean. In a later analysis, the rate of TCR association differed among HLA loci, with DRB1 alleles having the most associated TCRs and HLA-C alleles having the fewest. A group of highly shared sequence variants was considered likely to be a technical artifact of the sequencing pipeline. In both the original and validation cohorts, the classifier was reported to diagnose cytomegalovirus status with high specificity and sensitivity. According to a later analysis, most CMV-associated TCR beta chains appeared to be HLA-restricted, and the HLA associations seemed to be driven largely by CMV exposure. Several of the top co-occurrence clusters appeared to be linked to parvovirus B19, influenza, CMV and Epstein-Barr virus, according to a later analysis. Only TCR beta chains were sequenced in this cohort, and the absence of alpha or paired-chain data limited detectable features. A total of roughly 160 TCR beta chains were listed by the study as associated with cytomegalovirus. In an earlier analysis of under 600 of the donors, most TCR beta V segments were observed in productive rearrangements about 90% or about 30% of the time, broadly matching IMGT annotations. The presence/absence analyses assumed that sequencing depth was roughly uniform across donors, and that assumption may not be true. For the cohort, immune exposure information was limited to CMV serostatus. Three of the identified cytomegalovirus-associated TCR beta chains were confirmed in vitro to be specific for cytomegalovirus antigens.

Per the germline V gene, LGHNA is the CDR1 and YNFKEQ is the CDR2. The CDR3 holds 15 amino acids from the cysteine to the phenylalanine. The only DNA kept is the CDR3, 45 bases in frame from the first base. At the junction V is shortened by 0 bases and J by 2 bases, with 11 bases in between. The method behind the library was the immunoSEQ multiplex PCR assay. For the multiplex PCR, a mixture combining 60 forward primers for TCR Vbeta segments and 13 reverse primers for TCR Jbeta segments was used. The CDR3 region of rearranged TCR beta genes was amplified from genomic DNA by a multiplex PCR assay. Amplified TCR beta libraries were sequenced as 87-base-pair reads on the Illumina HiSeq System. In the paper's pipeline: Across the 500 to 850 repertoires, a later analysis counted tens of millions of unique TCR beta chains, around 11 million of which were shared by at least two donors. Raw reads were error-corrected and collapsed into unique sequences with a nearest-neighbor algorithm that merged closely related sequences to remove PCR and sequencing errors. CDR3 sequences were aligned to IMGT reference sequences to assign V, D and J gene segments. For a sequence to be retained, a match of at least six nucleotides to both a V gene segment and a J gene segment was required. A rearrangement counted as productive if the CDR3 had no stop codons and remained in frame with V and J, and every other rearrangement counted as non-productive. Following IMGT convention, CDR3 was defined as the stretch from the second conserved V-encoded cysteine up to the conserved J-encoded phenylalanine. Sequences without an unambiguous match to a single V gene segment were excluded from the earlier analysis of almost 600 of the donors. An earlier analysis of over 450 of the donors classified V segments as functional when productive rearrangements were above 56.7% and as segregating when the standard deviation between donors was above 5%. To diagnose cytomegalovirus status from the catalog of TCR beta chain sequences, a statistical classification framework was built. In a later analysis, TCR nucleotide sequences were compared against IMGT/GENE-DB human TR gene sequences so that V and J genes could be assigned. Using the TCRdist pipeline, a later analysis assigned CDR3 sequences along with most-parsimonious VDJ recombination scenarios. In a later analysis, each TCR beta chain was defined by its CDR3 amino acid sequence together with its V-gene family, and reads lacking a unique V-gene family were excluded. As a way to deal with suspected cross-contamination and a sequencing artifact, a later analysis dropped nearly 600 nucleotide sequences that were highly shared and had low generation probability. In a later analysis, a clonal expansion index was calculated for each public chain from normalized within-repertoire ranks of inferred template counts. In a later analysis, generation probabilities were computed using a VDJ recombination model fitted to out-of-frame rearrangements, and the results were checked against IGoR. In a later analysis, TCR-TCR, TCR-HLA and TCR-CMV co-occurrence was scored with hypergeometric tests, and a repertoire-size bias correction was applied to TCR pairs. False discovery rates were estimated in a later analysis by permuting HLA or CMV assignments 20 times. In a later analysis, co-occurring TCRs were grouped using DBSCAN, with TCRdist sequence similarity added in when clustering inside HLA-allele-positive subsets. For co-occurrence clustering, repertoires with fewer than 30,000 or more than 120,000 public chains were excluded, along with five or six repertoires with anomalous nucleotide sharing. TCRdb obtained this table from immuneACCESS and retained in-frame rearrangements with V and J assigned. These tables miss some clones; where compared with another copy, unresolved V genes account for less than half of the shortfall, and the remainder is unexplained. For V, J and clone size, that table is used; D and trimming come from the DNA. The table for this sample shows 20,000 to 25,000 clones. The top ten constitute roughly 15% of the sample.

The rearranged segments are TRBV4-2 and TRBJ2-7; no confident D gene assignment can be made. The material sequenced was PBMCs. The clonotype comes from a male donor in good health and CMV-seropositive. The bases read TGTGCCAGCAGCCAAGATGCTGCGGCCGCCTACGAGCAGTACTTC. This codes for CASSQDAAAAYEQYF.